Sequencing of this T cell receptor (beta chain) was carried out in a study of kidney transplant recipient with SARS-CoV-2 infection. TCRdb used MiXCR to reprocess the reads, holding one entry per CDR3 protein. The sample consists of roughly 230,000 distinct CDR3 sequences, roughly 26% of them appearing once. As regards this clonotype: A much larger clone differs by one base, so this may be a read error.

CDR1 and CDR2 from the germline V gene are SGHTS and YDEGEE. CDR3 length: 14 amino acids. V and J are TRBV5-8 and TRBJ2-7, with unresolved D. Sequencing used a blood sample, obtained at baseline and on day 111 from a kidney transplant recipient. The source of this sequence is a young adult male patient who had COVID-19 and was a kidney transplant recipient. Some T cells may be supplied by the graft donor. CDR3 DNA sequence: TGTGCCAGCAGCTACGGATGGGTATCCTACGAGCAGCACTTC. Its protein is CASSYGWVSYEQHF.